The clone carrying this T cell receptor beta chain was seen more than once but under ten times. Sequencing templates came from extracted RNA that was reverse transcribed into cDNA. Assay used: immunoSEQ multiplex PCR; TCRdb lists only in-frame clones, some missing. The sample carries roughly 46,000 clones, about two thirds recorded once. This entry comes from a study of CD8+ T cells in alopecia areata. Study background: Administration of oral tofacitinib to treated patients was at 5 to 10 mg twice daily.

Trimming stripped 3 bases from V and 0 bases from J, with 10 bases between. The V gene's germline CDR1 is LNHDA and CDR2 SQIVND (reference sequence). CDR3 size: 15 residues. Treatment indicated: oral pan-JAK inhibitor, 5-10 mg twice daily. V and J are TRBV19 and TRBJ2-3; D tentatively reads TRBD1 or TRBD2 (6 bases each). The specimen was CD8+ T cells sorted from blood, collected at week 4, from a patient treated with tofacitinib. The receptor was isolated from a human donor with alopecia areata. As DNA, the CDR3 is TGTGCCAGTAGTATCTCGGGGGCAAGCACAGATACGCAGTATTTT. Translation gives CASSISGASTDTQYF.